Below, 14 T cell receptor beta chains from the same sample are listed, as sequenced in a study of blood T cells in healthy people across ages. Together with a sample-barcoded 5' primer, a J-beta primer mix was included in a second PCR lasting about 7 to 12 cycles. MiXCR, run by TCRdb on the 5' RACE reads, gives a single entry per CDR3 protein. This table has 1.5 million to 2 million distinct CDR3 sequences, approximately 30% appearing once. The sequencing input was blood. These receptors all come from a woman between 25 and 40 years old in good health.

In its sample, this clonotype was seen many times. This chain links TRBV7-2 with TRBJ2-7, with D possibly being TRBD2 (6 bases). V gave up 1 base and J gave up 4 bases, with 23 bases separating them. Germline V gene sequence: CDR1 SGHTA, CDR2 FQGNSA. This CDR3 has 18 residues. The DNA of the CDR3 is TGTGCCAGCAGCTTAGTTCTAGCGATCAGAGAATTAGGTTACGAGCAGTACTTC. Protein sequence: CASSLVLAIRELGYEQYF.

V usage is TRBV20-1 and J usage is TRBJ2-1; the match to TRBD2 covers 12 bases. The J segment lost 7 bases and the V segment lost 2 bases, leaving 6 bases of the junction unmatched. The length of the CDR3 is 15 residues. The germline V gene encodes CDR1 DFQATT and CDR2 SNEGSKA (reference sequence). DNA for the CDR3: TGCAGTGCTAGAAAGTCTAGCGGGGGGGGGAATGAGCAGTTCTTC. This encodes CSARKSSGGGNEQFF.

This clonotype has a handful of counts. The chain combines TRBV27 with TRBJ1-5, with unresolved D. V dropped 3 bases and J dropped 9 bases, with 12 bases sitting between them. Germline V CDR1 and CDR2: MNHEY, SMNVEV (reference sequence). The CDR3 is 13 amino acids. Here the CDR3 reads CASSFEGGRPQHF. In nucleotides, the CDR3 is TGTGCCAGCAGTTTCGAGGGTGGTAGGCCCCAGCATTTT.

The chain carries TRBV18 and TRBJ1-2, with 7 nucleotides matching TRBD1. There are 13 residues in the CDR3. The germline CDR1 and CDR2 sequences are KGHSH and LQKENI. V dropped 0 bases and J dropped 8; count of bases not matched to a gene: 3. The CDR3 region has the DNA TGTGCCAGCTCACCACCCACAGGGGAAGGCTACACCTTC. The encoded protein is CASSPPTGEGYTF.

The chain carries TRBV29-1 and TRBJ1-2; TRBD1 is a possible D gene (6 bases). Germline V gives CDR1 SQVTM, CDR2 ANQGSEA. Deletions cut 6 bases from V and 7 bases from J, with 18 bases between. The CDR3 extends over 13 amino acids. This CDR3 is CSVWDGGRGGYTF. As DNA, the CDR3 is TGCAGCGTGTGGGATGGGGGGCGCGGTGGCTACACCTTC.

This clonotype has a count of ten or more. The rearrangement links TRBV29-1 to TRBJ2-3; D is unresolved. This CDR3 region has 10 residues. Germline V gene sequence: CDR1 SQVTM, CDR2 ANQGSEA. Trimming removed 5 bases at V and 6 bases at J, with 6 bases between. DNA of the CDR3: TGCAGCGTTATCATCGATACGCAGTATTTT. It translates to CSVIIDTQYF.

This clonotype was recorded at least ten times. The chain couples TRBV9 to TRBJ1-2; D is unclear. Germline V gene sequence: CDR1 SGDLS, CDR2 YYNGEE. Trimming removed 7 bases at V and 1 base at J, with 8 bases between. CDR3 length: 12 amino acids. The CDR3 bases are TGTGCCAGCCGCGGGATTAACTATGGCTACACCTTC. Translation gives CASRGINYGYTF.

This clonotype was detected a few times. The chain joins TRBV20-1 to TRBJ2-5; 13 bases match TRBD2. CDR1 DFQATT and CDR2 SNEGSKA come from the germline V gene (reference sequence). The CDR3 is made up of 18 amino acids. The J segment lost 7 bases and the V segment lost 2 bases, leaving 16 bases of the junction unmatched. The CDR3 bases are TGCAGTGCTAGAAGGACTAGCGGGGGAGACTATATAAGAGGGACCCAGTACTTC. Residues: CSARRTSGGDYIRGTQYF.

There are a few counts of this clonotype. This chain links TRBV2 with TRBJ2-4, with D maybe TRBD1 (6 bases). The CDR3 runs to 14 residues. The germline gives CDR1 SNHLY, CDR2 FYNNEI. The ends were cut back, 5 bases at V and 14 bases at J, with 22 bases in the middle. In DNA form, the CDR3 reads TGTGCCAGCAGTCTAACATTAACCCGGGACATCAAGTACTTC. Protein sequence: CASSLTLTRDIKYF.

The table lists this clonotype with many counts. The chain recombines TRBV5-5 with TRBJ2-5; 13 bases match TRBD2. The germline gives CDR1 SGHKS, CDR2 YYEKEE (reference sequence). Germline trimming cut 4 bases from V and 3 bases from J; bases unmatched to any gene: 3. This CDR3 is built from 15 residues. In nucleotides, the CDR3 is TGTGCCAGCAGCATGACTAGCGGGGGGAAAGAGACCCAGTACTTC. Protein sequence: CASSMTSGGKETQYF.

The chain employs TRBV2 and TRBJ2-7; D remains unclear. This CDR3 has 13 residues. The V and J ends lost 0 bases and 7 bases respectively, with 10 bases between them. Germline V lookup: CDR1 SNHLY, CDR2 FYNNEI. This CDR3 is CASSEAKVREQYF. In nucleotides, the CDR3 is TGTGCCAGCAGTGAAGCCAAGGTTAGGGAGCAGTACTTC.

The CDR3 loop reads CASSRVEQETQYF. The CDR3 DNA reads TGCGCCAGCAGCCGAGTGGAGCAAGAGACCCAGTACTTC. This chain joins TRBV5-1 and TRBJ2-5; D remains unclear. The CDR3 contains 13 residues. Germline V CDR1 and CDR2: SGHRS, YFSETQ. The V gene lost 4 bases and the J gene lost 2 bases, with 9 bases spanning the gap.

This clonotype was observed many times. The chain links TRBV12-3 or TRBV12-4 to TRBJ2-6; D is unclear. Trimming took 3 bases from V and 4 from J, leaving 10 bases between them. This CDR3 region has 15 residues. This CDR3 is CASSLISGGANVLTF. The CDR3 nucleotides read TGTGCCAGCAGTTTGATCTCTGGGGGGGCCAACGTCCTGACTTTC.

This clonotype has more than one count but fewer than ten. The rearrangement joins TRBV20-1 to TRBJ1-2, with D possibly TRBD1 on 6 matching bases. The V gene lost 6 bases and the J gene lost 0 bases, with 11 bases spanning the gap. Germline assignment: CDR1 DFQATT and CDR2 SNEGSKA (reference sequence). CDR3 length equals 13 residues. Written as DNA, the CDR3 is TGCAGTGCCCGACAGGAAACTAACTATGGCTACACCTTC. Its translation: CSARQETNYGYTF.